Presented here are 12 T cell receptor beta chains from one specimen sequenced in a study of early T cells in non-severe SARS-CoV-2 infection. TCRdb reprocessed the 5' RACE reads with MiXCR, giving one entry per CDR3 protein. The table includes 35,000 to 40,000 distinct CDR3 sequences, 5% to 6.5% detected once. Sequencing was done on a sample of whole blood. All receptors come from an adult who was a healthcare worker with PCR-confirmed SARS-CoV-2 infection or an uninfected control (not recorded which).

This clonotype has a count of ten or more. In DNA form, the CDR3 reads TGTGCCAGCAGCGCGACTAGCGAGGCCGCGACCCAGTACTTC. It encodes CASSATSEAATQYF. This chain joins TRBV11-2 and TRBJ2-5; the match to TRBD2 covers 8 bases. CDR3 length: 14 residues. CDR1 and CDR2 (germline): SGHAT, FQNNGV. Trimming at V came to 5 bases and at J to 7 bases, leaving 9 bases not matched to a gene.

This clonotype has at least ten counts. V gene TRBV12-3 or TRBV12-4 combines with J gene TRBJ1-1; no clear D gene. The CDR3 length is 13 residues. V was trimmed by 1 base and J by 6 bases, leaving 9 bases between them. In nucleotides, the CDR3 is TGTGCCAGCAGTTTAGGGGGTTTCGCTGAAGCTTTCTTT. Its protein is CASSLGGFAEAFF.

The chain joins TRBV6-5 to TRBJ1-6, with D perhaps matching TRBD1 (6 bases). Germline values: CDR1 MNHEY, CDR2 SVGAGI. The length of the CDR3 is 16 residues. Between the trimmed V and J ends, which lost 7 bases and 2 bases, there was a span of 15 bases. Here the CDR3 reads CASTTHRGPYNSPLHF. The CDR3 nucleotides are TGTGCCAGCACCACCCATCGGGGGCCCTATAATTCACCCCTCCACTTT.

In this sample, this clonotype turned up a few times. The chain couples TRBV6-2 or TRBV6-3 to TRBJ2-7, with D possibly matching TRBD2 (6 bases). Trimming shortened V by 10 bases and J by 5 bases, and 21 bases separated the two germline ends. This CDR3 comprises 14 residues. Germline lookup yields CDR1 MNHEY and CDR2 SVGEGT. CDR3 nucleotides: TGTGCCACCCGGGACTTCTCCGGAGGTCACGAGCAGTACTTC. The encoded protein is CATRDFSGGHEQYF.

This clonotype was found a few times. This chain links TRBV6-5 with TRBJ2-6, with 9 bases lining up with TRBD2. Trimming removed 4 bases from V and 0 bases from J; junction bases left unmatched: 13. This CDR3 comprises 20 residues. The germline V gene has CDR1 MNHEY and CDR2 SVGAGI. The CDR3 sequence: CASSSGVRLAGISGANVLTF. The CDR3 region has the DNA TGTGCCAGCAGTTCGGGCGTGAGGCTAGCGGGGATCTCTGGGGCCAACGTCCTGACTTTC.

This clonotype was seen many times. The V and J genes are TRBV14 and TRBJ2-3; D may be TRBD1 (6 bases). V lost 2 bases to trimming and J lost 0 bases, with 18 bases between them. The V gene's germline CDR1 is SGHDN and CDR2 FVKESK. The CDR3 loop spans 18 amino acids. Written as DNA, the CDR3 is TGTGCCAGCAGCCAAAGTGTCTGGGGGCAATGGAGCACAGATACGCAGTATTTT. It encodes CASSQSVWGQWSTDTQYF.

This clonotype has ten or more counts. V usage is TRBV11-3 and J usage is TRBJ2-1; D not resolved. Germline V lookup: CDR1 SGHNT, CDR2 YENEEA. This CDR3 is built from 13 residues. V was shortened by 4 bases and J by 8 bases, with 12 bases between the two germline ends. The CDR3 sequence is CASSSGFGDEQFF. CDR3 nucleotide sequence: TGTGCCAGCAGCTCCGGGTTTGGGGATGAGCAGTTCTTC.

A few counts support this clonotype. The rearrangement uses TRBV7-9 and TRBJ2-7, with a tentative D call TRBD1 (6 bases). V lost 1 base and J 6 bases, leaving 7 bases between the germline ends. The V gene's germline CDR1 is SEHNR and CDR2 FQNEAQ (reference sequence). The CDR3 extends over 12 amino acids. CDR3 residues: CASSLGGGEQYF. The CDR3 nucleotides are TGTGCCAGCAGCTTAGGAGGGGGCGAGCAGTACTTC.

This clonotype came up many times. The CDR3 sequence: CASSFSTQETQYF. The CDR3 region has the DNA TGTGCCAGCAGCTTCTCAACTCAAGAGACCCAGTACTTC. The chain combines TRBV11-2 with TRBJ2-5; D is uncertain. The germline V gene encodes CDR1 SGHAT and CDR2 FQNNGV. This CDR3 contains 13 residues. V was shortened by 3 bases and J by 2 bases, with 7 bases between the two germline ends.

This clonotype was seen a few times. This sequence joins TRBV5-5 and TRBJ2-1; TRBD2 matches 12 bases. Germline loops: CDR1 SGHKS, CDR2 YYEKEE (reference sequence). This CDR3 has 15 amino acids. Germline trimming cut 3 bases from V and 3 bases from J; bases unmatched to any gene: 1. CDR3 coding DNA: TGTGCCAGCAGCTGGACTAGCGGGATCTACAATGAGCAGTTCTTC. Amino acid sequence: CASSWTSGIYNEQFF.

The table lists this clonotype with many counts. The chain has TRBV7-9 and TRBJ2-5; D gene ambiguous. The germline V gene encodes CDR1 SEHNR and CDR2 FQNEAQ (reference sequence). V was trimmed by 4 bases and J by 5 bases, leaving 14 bases between them. The CDR3 sequence is 14 residues long. The CDR3 region is CASSSLEVGETQYF. The CDR3, as DNA: TGTGCCAGCAGCTCTCTAGAAGTCGGTGAGACCCAGTACTTC. Full variable domain (outside the CDR3, taken from reference TRBV7-9 and TRBJ2-5): DTGVSQNPRHKITKRGQNVTFRCDPISEHNRLYWYRQTLGQGPEFLTYFQNEAQLEKSRLLSDRFSAERPKGSFSTLEIQRTEQGDSAMYLCASSSLEVGETQYFGPGTRLLVL.

This clonotype was observed many times. This chain uses TRBV7-6 with TRBJ2-7; D is ambiguous. The V gene's germline CDR1 is SGHVS and CDR2 FNYEAQ. The ends were cut back, 1 base at V and 4 bases at J, with 14 bases in the middle. CDR3 length: 15 amino acids. This CDR3 is CASSLGSDVGYEQYF. For the CDR3, the DNA is TGTGCCAGCAGCTTAGGGTCCGATGTGGGATACGAGCAGTACTTC.